This T cell receptor beta chain was captured by sequencing in a study of shared clonotypes between healthy human individuals. Some clones are missing from TCRdb's copy, which holds only in-frame ones; the method was immunoSEQ multiplex PCR. The sample yields roughly 1,500,000 clones, 95% to 99% seen once. This receptor was obtained from a man under 40 in good health. Source material: naive CD4+ T cells sorted from blood. The sample's subset: CD45RA+ positively selected.

This CDR3 reads CASRPDSSNQPQHF. DNA for the CDR3: TGTGCCAGCAGACCCGACAGTAGCAATCAGCCCCAGCATTTT. This sequence joins TRBV2 and TRBJ1-5; maybe TRBD1 (5 bases). Between the trimmed V and J ends, which lost 6 bases and 0 bases, there was a span of 9 bases. Germline V gene lookup returns CDR1 SNHLY and CDR2 FYNNEI. This CDR3 region has 14 residues. The full variable domain, completed using reference TRBV2 and TRBJ1-5, is EPEVTQTPSHQVTQMGQEVILRCVPISNHLYFYWYRQILGQKVEFLVSFYNNEISEKSEIFDDQFSVERPDGSNFTLKIRSTKLEDSAMYFCASRPDSSNQPQHFGDGTRLSIL.